Listed here are 4 T cell receptor beta chains from one sample, sequenced in a study of OX40 agonist ivuxolimab in advanced cancers. Preparation of the library involved the immunoSEQ multiplex PCR assay. TCRdb provides this immuneACCESS table in a form limited to in-frame rearrangements. Some clones are lacking; in checked studies, under half of them reflect an unresolved V gene, and why the rest are absent is not known. Here the sample has about 120,000 clones; 93% occur a single time. The ten largest clonotypes hold more than 0.15% of the sample. The source material was CD4+ or CD8+ T cells sorted from blood, sampled in a trial of the OX40 agonist ivuxolimab. These receptors came from an adult with an advanced solid tumor such as melanoma, head and neck, liver or kidney cancer.

The rearrangement joins TRBV6-1 to TRBJ1-6, with 8 bases that match TRBD1. V shed 2 bases and J 9 bases; nucleotides not matched to a gene: 6. This CDR3 has 15 residues. Germline CDR1 reads MNHNS; CDR2 reads SASEGT. The CDR3 DNA sequence: TGTGCCAGCAGTGAAAGACAGGGGTTGGGTTCACCCCTCCACTTT. Its translation is CASSERQGLGSPLHF.

This chain links TRBV18 with TRBJ2-5; D perhaps matches TRBD1 (6 bases). CDR1 KGHSH and CDR2 LQKENI come from the germline V gene. The CDR3 extends over 13 amino acids. V shed 5 bases and J shed 5 bases, with 12 bases lying between them. The CDR3 reads CASSSQGRETQYF. DNA of the CDR3: TGTGCCAGCTCATCACAGGGTCGGGAGACCCAGTACTTC.

The rearrangement links TRBV10-1 to TRBJ2-3, with a tentative D call TRBD1 (6 bases). CDR3 length: 14 residues. CDR1 is WNHNN, CDR2 SYGVQD, per germline (reference sequence). V lost 3 bases and J lost 4, with 11 bases in between. The CDR3 is CASSDPGESDTQYF. The CDR3 DNA follows: TGCGCCAGCAGTGACCCAGGGGAATCAGATACGCAGTATTTT.

The chain carries TRBV7-2 and TRBJ1-6; TRBD1 matches 7 bases. V trimming: 5 bases; J trimming: 10 bases; junction bases outside the gene matches: 8. This CDR3 contains 14 residues. Germline lookup yields CDR1 SGHTA and CDR2 FQGNSA. The CDR3, as DNA: TGTGCCAGCAGCCCGGGACAGTATGCGTCACCCCTCCACTTT. This sequence encodes CASSPGQYASPLHF.